Listed below are T cell receptor beta chains from one sample, sequenced in a study of patients and donors after allogeneic stem cell transplantation. In TCRdb, the RT-PCR reads were re-called with MiXCR into one record per CDR3 protein. The table has fewer than 75,000 distinct CDR3 sequences, about 30% seen once. The sample taken for sequencing was blood, either unsorted or a sorted T cell fraction (not recorded which). These receptors originate from a human donor who was either an allogeneic HSCT recipient or a stem cell or donor lymphocyte infusion donor (not recorded which). It is not recorded whose cells these are; they may come from a transplant donor. CDR3s include the opening cysteine and the closing phenylalanine or tryptophan. D genes are given only for firm matches. Size is omitted from some rows. Given values are once, few, many or a class for expanded clones.

CATSDYVGSGANVLTF,TGTGCCACCAGTGACTATGTAGGTTCTGGGGCCAACGTCCTGACTTTC,TRBJ2-6,-,-,TRBV24-1
CSAAGSGPTDTQYF,TGCAGTGCTGCTGGTAGCGGTCCCACAGATACGCAGTATTTT,TRBJ2-3,few,-,TRBV20-1
CASSFRTSAKTQYF,TGTGCCAGCAGCTTCCGGACTAGTGCGAAGACCCAGTACTTC,TRBJ2-5,few,TRBD2,TRBV7-2
CASSIIPGQPKMNTEAFF,TGTGCCAGTAGTATAATACCGGGACAGCCCAAAATGAACACTGAAGCTTTCTTT,TRBJ1-1,few,TRBD1,TRBV19
CSARDIRDYTQYF,TGCAGTGCTAGAGATATCCGGGACTATACGCAGTATTTT,TRBJ2-3,-,-,TRBV20-1
CASSYVRAGLNEQFF,TGTGCCAGCAGTTACGTGAGGGCAGGACTGAATGAGCAGTTCTTC,TRBJ2-1,-,-,TRBV6-6
CASSPREELFF,TGTGCCAGCTCACCACGAGAGGAGCTGTTTTTT,TRBJ2-2,-,-,TRBV18
CASSVLPGARNEKLFF,TGTGCCAGCAGTGTTCTACCGGGGGCGAGGAATGAAAAACTGTTTTTT,TRBJ1-4,-,-,TRBV2
CASSEADTEAFF,TGTGCCAGCAGTGAGGCGGACACTGAAGCTTTCTTT,TRBJ1-1,few,-,TRBV2
CSARDYRRRDGYTF,TGCAGTGCTAGAGATTATCGGAGGAGAGATGGCTACACCTTC,TRBJ1-2,-,-,TRBV20-1
CAIRSTSGDQETQYF,TGTGCCATCAGGTCGACTAGCGGGGATCAAGAGACCCAGTACTTC,TRBJ2-5,few,TRBD2,TRBV10-3
CASTESGASYEQYF,TGTGCCAGCACTGAGTCCGGGGCCTCCTACGAGCAGTACTTC,TRBJ2-7,few,-,TRBV12-3/TRBV12-4
CASSQEDVNPRDGYTF,TGCGCCAGCAGCCAAGAGGACGTCAACCCAAGGGATGGCTACACCTTC,TRBJ1-2,few,-,TRBV4-1
CASSQTPGLASTDTQYF,TGTGCCAGCAGCCAAACCCCGGGACTAGCGAGCACAGATACGCAGTATTTT,TRBJ2-3,few,TRBD2,TRBV14
CASSYPTWEANTEAFF,TGTGCCAGCAGTTACCCAACCTGGGAGGCGAACACTGAAGCTTTCTTT,TRBJ1-1,few,-,TRBV6-6
CASSLPGGTYGYTF,TGTGCCAGCAGCTTACCAGGGGGAACCTATGGCTACACCTTC,TRBJ1-2,-,TRBD1,TRBV13
CASSLAPGPHGYTF,TGTGCCAGCAGCTTAGCGCCTGGGCCGCATGGCTACACCTTC,TRBJ1-2,-,-,TRBV7-9
CSVGTSGLYEQYF,TGCAGTGTCGGGACTAGCGGGTTGTACGAGCAGTACTTC,TRBJ2-7,-,TRBD2,TRBV20-1
CASSTPPDSLAGSTDTQYF,TGTGCCAGTAGTACACCCCCGGATTCGCTAGCGGGGAGCACAGATACGCAGTATTTT,TRBJ2-3,-,TRBD2,TRBV19
CASSSVRPYEQYF,TGTGCCAGCAGTTCCGTTCGTCCCTACGAGCAGTACTTC,TRBJ2-7,few,-,TRBV7-9
CSAPTGKWTQYF,TGCAGTGCTCCGACAGGGAAGTGGACCCAGTACTTC,TRBJ2-5,-,TRBD1,TRBV20-1
CASRISDSRFTIQYF,TGCGCCAGCAGGATTTCGGACAGCCGATTCACTATTCAGTACTTC,TRBJ2-4,-,-,TRBV5-1
CASSLVPGQGLHEQYF,TGTGCCAGCAGTTTAGTACCGGGACAGGGACTCCACGAGCAGTACTTC,TRBJ2-7,few,TRBD1,TRBV12-3/TRBV12-4
CASSLDPETGTEKLFF,TGTGCCAGCAGCTTAGATCCGGAGACAGGCACAGAAAAACTGTTTTTT,TRBJ1-4,few,-,TRBV11-3
CASSGQVSYEQYF,TGTGCCAGCTCGGGACAGGTCTCCTACGAGCAGTACTTC,TRBJ2-7,-,TRBD1,TRBV12-3/TRBV12-4
CASSTSPGTDNSPLHF,TGTGCCAGCTCCACATCCCCCGGGACAGATAATTCACCCCTCCACTTT,TRBJ1-6,-,TRBD1,TRBV18
CASSLSPTERNQPQHF,TGTGCCAGCAGTTTATCGCCGACAGAACGCAATCAGCCCCAGCATTTT,TRBJ1-5,few,-,TRBV27
CATSGFVDEQFF,TGTGCCACCAGTGGTTTTGTAGATGAGCAGTTCTTC,TRBJ2-1,few,-,TRBV24-1
CASSRTGALGQPQHF,TGTGCCAGCAGCCGAACAGGGGCCCTCGGGCAGCCCCAGCATTTT,TRBJ1-5,-,TRBD1,TRBV7-2
CATSKSEVGYNEQFF,TGTGCCACCAGCAAATCCGAAGTCGGCTACAATGAGCAGTTCTTC,TRBJ2-1,few,-,TRBV15
CSARPRTEEKLFF,TGCAGTGCTCGTCCCCGTACAGAAGAAAAACTGTTTTTT,TRBJ1-4,-,-,TRBV20-1
CASSSRTAYEQYF,TGTGCCAGCAGCTCCCGGACAGCCTACGAGCAGTACTTC,TRBJ2-7,few,-,TRBV7-9
CATSRDRADRNEQFF,TGTGCCACCAGCAGAGATCGGGCAGATCGGAATGAGCAGTTCTTC,TRBJ2-1,few,-,TRBV15
CASSQDPSGSWVDTQYF,TGCGCCAGCAGCCAGGACCCTAGCGGGAGTTGGGTAGATACGCAGTATTTT,TRBJ2-3,few,TRBD2,TRBV4-3
CSASDRTTNEKLFF,TGCAGTGCTAGTGACAGGACAACTAATGAAAAACTGTTTTTT,TRBJ1-4,-,-,TRBV20-1
CASSYSIGGVRNTQYF,TGTGCCAGCAGTTACTCGATAGGGGGGGTGAGGAATACGCAGTATTTT,TRBJ2-3,-,-,TRBV6-5
CASSLDKGNKANTGELFF,TGTGCCAGCAGCTTAGATAAAGGGAACAAGGCGAACACCGGGGAGCTGTTTTTT,TRBJ2-2,-,-,TRBV7-9
CSAPMGTIQEKLFF,TGCAGTGCCCCTATGGGGACAATCCAAGAAAAACTGTTTTTT,TRBJ1-4,-,-,TRBV20-1
CATRWDAGNSPLHF,TGCGCCACTAGATGGGACGCAGGGAATTCACCCCTCCACTTT,TRBJ1-6,-,-,TRBV4-1
CASGLGRDTWRDEQYF,TGCGCCAGCGGCCTCGGGCGGGATACGTGGCGCGACGAGCAGTACTTC,TRBJ2-7,-,-,TRBV5-1
CASSQDGVWAGSQETQYF,TGTGCCAGCAGCCAAGATGGGGTTTGGGCAGGGAGTCAAGAGACCCAGTACTTC,TRBJ2-5,-,-,TRBV4-2
CASSWGDRDQETQYF,TGTGCCAGCTCCTGGGGGGACAGAGACCAAGAGACCCAGTACTTC,TRBJ2-5,few,-,TRBV7-3